This is a list of T cell receptor beta chains from one sample in a study of blood T cell repertoires in COVID-19. Only in-frame clones appear in the TCRdb table, and some are missing; sequencing was by immunoSEQ multiplex PCR. This repertoire shows roughly 220,000 clones, 88% found once; its top ten account for under 15%. The sample comprised PBMCs or T cells enriched from blood (not recorded which). The receptors here all came from a woman aged 45-65 years with acute COVID-19. Each CDR3 is given with its conserved first and last residue. Fields, in order: D gene, J gene, V gene, clone size, CDR3 DNA, CDR3 protein. D genes are given only for firm matches. Some rows mark clone size as missing; the rest say once, few, many or name a class of expanded clone.

d_gene: TRBD2
j_gene: TRBJ2-5
v_gene: TRBV28
abundance: .
CDR3nt: TGTGCCAGCAGTTCTCATAAACTAGCGGGAGTCCAAGAGACCCAGTACTTC
CDR3aa: CASSSHKLAGVQETQYF

d_gene: TRBD1
j_gene: TRBJ1-1
v_gene: TRBV9
abundance: .
CDR3nt: TGTGCCAGCAGCGTAGGCCCCGGGACAGCTCTACACACTGAAGCTTTCTTT
CDR3aa: CASSVGPGTALHTEAFF

d_gene: TRBD2
j_gene: TRBJ2-1
v_gene: TRBV2
abundance: .
CDR3nt: TGTGCCAGCAGTGAGGATAGCGGGACCAATGAGCAGTTCTTC
CDR3aa: CASSEDSGTNEQFF

d_gene: TRBD2
j_gene: TRBJ2-7
v_gene: TRBV7-2
abundance: .
CDR3nt: TGTGCCAGCAGCTTAAAGGGGACTACTTACGAGCAGTACTTC
CDR3aa: CASSLKGTTYEQYF

d_gene: .
j_gene: TRBJ2-1
v_gene: TRBV28
abundance: .
CDR3nt: TGTGCCAGCGGGCGATACAATGAGCAGTTCTTC
CDR3aa: CASGRYNEQFF

d_gene: TRBD1
j_gene: TRBJ1-3
v_gene: TRBV28
abundance: few
CDR3nt: TGTGCCTTCGGGGACAGACGCTCTGGAAACACCATATATTTT
CDR3aa: CAFGDRRSGNTIYF

d_gene: TRBD2
j_gene: TRBJ2-1
v_gene: TRBV5-1
abundance: .
CDR3nt: TGCGCCAGCAGCTATCTAGCGGGAGCGGGAAATGAGCAGTTCTTC
CDR3aa: CASSYLAGAGNEQFF

d_gene: .
j_gene: TRBJ1-3
v_gene: TRBV27
abundance: .
CDR3nt: TGTGCCAGCAGTCTCGACGGACTATCTGGAAACACCATATATTTT
CDR3aa: CASSLDGLSGNTIYF

d_gene: .
j_gene: TRBJ1-1
v_gene: TRBV28
abundance: .
CDR3nt: TGTGCCACCACCGGACATATGAACACTGAAGCTTTCTTT
CDR3aa: CATTGHMNTEAFF

d_gene: .
j_gene: TRBJ2-1
v_gene: TRBV5-5
abundance: .
CDR3nt: TGTGCCAGCAGCTTCTCCCTGGGAGCTTACAATGAGCAGTTCTTC
CDR3aa: CASSFSLGAYNEQFF

d_gene: TRBD1
j_gene: TRBJ2-3
v_gene: TRBV28
abundance: .
CDR3nt: TGTGCCAGCATCACAGGGGGCACAGATACGCAGTATTTT
CDR3aa: CASITGGTDTQYF

d_gene: .
j_gene: TRBJ1-1
v_gene: TRBV6-5
abundance: once
CDR3nt: TGTGCCAGCAGTTACGCGGGGGGGAGCACTGAAGCTTTCTTT
CDR3aa: CASSYAGGSTEAFF

d_gene: TRBD1
j_gene: TRBJ1-2
v_gene: TRBV24-1
abundance: .
CDR3nt: TGTGCCACCAGTCACAGGGGTGGAAACTATGGCTACACCTTC
CDR3aa: CATSHRGGNYGYTF

d_gene: .
j_gene: TRBJ2-1
v_gene: TRBV12-1
abundance: once
CDR3nt: TGTGCCAGCAGCTTTGGACTTGCGGGACTAGCGGGAGAAGATGAGCAGTTCTTC
CDR3aa: CASSFGLAGLAGEDEQFF

d_gene: .
j_gene: TRBJ1-1
v_gene: TRBV9
abundance: .
CDR3nt: TGTGCCAGCAGCCCCCAGACAGGGAACACTGAAGCTTTCTTT
CDR3aa: CASSPQTGNTEAFF

d_gene: .
j_gene: TRBJ2-7
v_gene: TRBV7-9
abundance: .
CDR3nt: TGTGCCAGCAGCTTTGCGGAAAACAAGCAGTACTTC
CDR3aa: CASSFAENKQYF

d_gene: .
j_gene: TRBJ1-6
v_gene: TRBV9
abundance: once
CDR3nt: TGTGCCAGCAGCGTAGGACAGCCAAATTCACCCCTCCACTTT
CDR3aa: CASSVGQPNSPLHF

d_gene: TRBD1
j_gene: TRBJ2-7
v_gene: TRBV27
abundance: .
CDR3nt: TGTGCCAGCAGTTTACGGGGAAGGGGGCTCGGCGACGAGCAGTACTTC
CDR3aa: CASSLRGRGLGDEQYF

d_gene: TRBD2
j_gene: TRBJ2-1
v_gene: TRBV27
abundance: once
CDR3nt: TGTGCCAGCAGAAATAGCGGGAGATCGAATGAGCAGTTCTTC
CDR3aa: CASRNSGRSNEQFF

d_gene: TRBD1
j_gene: TRBJ2-3
v_gene: TRBV7-2
abundance: .
CDR3nt: TGTGCCAGCAGCTTAGGCTTTGGGACAGGGGCTCTCAATACGCAGTATTTT
CDR3aa: CASSLGFGTGALNTQYF

d_gene: .
j_gene: TRBJ1-1
v_gene: TRBV6-5
abundance: once
CDR3nt: TGTGCCAGCAGTTACTCGGGGGCGGTCGCTGAAGCTTTCTTT
CDR3aa: CASSYSGAVAEAFF

d_gene: TRBD2
j_gene: TRBJ2-1
v_gene: TRBV7-2
abundance: .
CDR3nt: TGTGCCAGCAGAGCTAGTAGGACTAGCGAGACAATCAATGAGCAGTTCTTC
CDR3aa: CASRASRTSETINEQFF

d_gene: .
j_gene: TRBJ1-5
v_gene: TRBV27
abundance: .
CDR3nt: TGTGCCAGCAGTCGAGACAATCAGCCCCAGCATTTT
CDR3aa: CASSRDNQPQHF

d_gene: .
j_gene: TRBJ2-5
v_gene: TRBV19
abundance: .
CDR3nt: TGTGCCAGTAGTGACCAGGGGCGGCAAGAGACCCAGTACTTC
CDR3aa: CASSDQGRQETQYF

d_gene: TRBD2
j_gene: TRBJ2-3
v_gene: TRBV6-5
abundance: .
CDR3nt: TGTGCCAGCAGTACGGGACTAGCGGGAGTCGATACGCAGTATTTT
CDR3aa: CASSTGLAGVDTQYF

d_gene: TRBD1
j_gene: TRBJ2-7
v_gene: TRBV10-3
abundance: .
CDR3nt: TGTGCCATCAGTGCCTGGACAGGGGCGGGGGTATACGAGCAGTACTTC
CDR3aa: CAISAWTGAGVYEQYF

d_gene: TRBD2
j_gene: TRBJ2-7
v_gene: TRBV9
abundance: .
CDR3nt: TGTGCCAGCAGCTTACTAGCGGGAGGGCCGGGTGAGCAGTACTTC
CDR3aa: CASSLLAGGPGEQYF

d_gene: TRBD2
j_gene: TRBJ2-7
v_gene: TRBV28
abundance: many
CDR3nt: TGTGCCAGCAGTTTGGGACTAGCGGGAGTAAGGACCTACGAGCAGTACTTC
CDR3aa: CASSLGLAGVRTYEQYF

d_gene: TRBD1
j_gene: TRBJ2-3
v_gene: TRBV18
abundance: .
CDR3nt: TGTGCCAGCTCACGGGACAGGGGGCAAGATACGCAGTATTTT
CDR3aa: CASSRDRGQDTQYF

d_gene: TRBD1
j_gene: TRBJ2-7
v_gene: TRBV29-1
abundance: .
CDR3nt: TGCAGCGTCTTACCCCGGGACAGGGGATCCTACGAGCAGTACTTC
CDR3aa: CSVLPRDRGSYEQYF

d_gene: TRBD1
j_gene: TRBJ2-1
v_gene: TRBV9
abundance: few
CDR3nt: TGTGCCAGCAGCAAGCCACAGGGGGCCCCAGGAGAGCAGTTCTTC
CDR3aa: CASSKPQGAPGEQFF

d_gene: TRBD1
j_gene: TRBJ1-5
v_gene: TRBV7-2
abundance: .
CDR3nt: TGTGCCAGCAGCTTAGTGACAGGGGGCAATCAGCCCCAGCATTTT
CDR3aa: CASSLVTGGNQPQHF

d_gene: .
j_gene: TRBJ2-3
v_gene: TRBV30
abundance: .
CDR3nt: TGTGCCTGGAGTTTCGCGGGCGATACGCAGTATTTT
CDR3aa: CAWSFAGDTQYF

d_gene: TRBD1
j_gene: TRBJ1-1
v_gene: TRBV7-2
abundance: .
CDR3nt: TGTGCCAGCAGCTTGATGACAGGGAGGACCACTGAAGCTTTCTTT
CDR3aa: CASSLMTGRTTEAFF

d_gene: TRBD1
j_gene: TRBJ2-7
v_gene: TRBV5-1
abundance: .
CDR3nt: TGCGCCAGCAGCATCCGGACAGGGGGCTTTGGCGAGCAGTACTTC
CDR3aa: CASSIRTGGFGEQYF

d_gene: TRBD1
j_gene: TRBJ1-4
v_gene: TRBV2
abundance: .
CDR3nt: TGTGCCAGCAGAGGGACAGCAACCCGTAATGAAAAACTGTTTTTT
CDR3aa: CASRGTATRNEKLFF

d_gene: .
j_gene: TRBJ1-3
v_gene: TRBV19
abundance: .
CDR3nt: TGTGCCAGTACAATCCCCTCTGGAAACACCATATATTTT
CDR3aa: CASTIPSGNTIYF

d_gene: .
j_gene: TRBJ2-4
v_gene: TRBV25-1
abundance: .
CDR3nt: TGTGCCAGCAGTGAATCGGGTCACTTAGCCAAAAACATTCAGTACTTC
CDR3aa: CASSESGHLAKNIQYF

d_gene: .
j_gene: TRBJ1-4
v_gene: TRBV28
abundance: .
CDR3nt: TGTGCCAGCACCTCAGGACAAGGGCTAGGAAAACTGTTTTTT
CDR3aa: CASTSGQGLGKLFF

d_gene: .
j_gene: TRBJ2-3
v_gene: TRBV5-1
abundance: .
CDR3nt: TGCGCCAGCAGCTTGGGTCAGGCAGATACGCAGTATTTT
CDR3aa: CASSLGQADTQYF

d_gene: .
j_gene: TRBJ1-2
v_gene: TRBV6-6
abundance: once
CDR3nt: TGTGCCAGCAGTTACCCCAGGGTGGGCGGCTACACCTTC
CDR3aa: CASSYPRVGGYTF

d_gene: .
j_gene: TRBJ2-7
v_gene: TRBV29-1
abundance: .
CDR3nt: TGCAGCGTTACCCACCAGGGGAGCTCCTACGAGCAGTACTTC
CDR3aa: CSVTHQGSSYEQYF

d_gene: .
j_gene: TRBJ1-1
v_gene: TRBV20-1
abundance: .
CDR3nt: TGCAGTGCCCCGAAGACACGTGAAGCTTTCTTT
CDR3aa: CSAPKTREAFF

d_gene: .
j_gene: TRBJ2-3
v_gene: TRBV27
abundance: .
CDR3nt: TGTGCCAGCAGTCCCCGGTATGCAGATACGCAGTATTTT
CDR3aa: CASSPRYADTQYF

d_gene: TRBD1
j_gene: TRBJ1-5
v_gene: TRBV2
abundance: .
CDR3nt: TGTGCCACCGGGACAGCGAATAGCAATCAGCCCCAGCATTTT
CDR3aa: CATGTANSNQPQHF

d_gene: TRBD1
j_gene: TRBJ2-7
v_gene: TRBV14
abundance: .
CDR3nt: TGTGCCAGCAGCCCCCGGGACAGGCTGAGGGAGCAGTACTTC
CDR3aa: CASSPRDRLREQYF